This T cell receptor (beta chain) originates from a study of T cell repertoires in cytomegalovirus infection. About the research overall: Public TCR beta signatures indicated both CMV infection and matching HLA type.

A note on this clonotype: Its antigen is currently unknown.

MiXCR, applied by TCRdb to the reads, yields one record per CDR3 protein. The repertoire includes 200,000 to 250,000 distinct CDR3 sequences, roughly 22% of them detected once, and over 15% sits in the top ten. Study-wide findings and caveats: There were carriers of CMV plus the relevant HLA, and cumulative public TCR beta family frequency identified them. There were HLA-C-restricted CMV-specific TCR beta clonotypes dominating the ex vivo response.

This TCR was sampled from a human donor in good health (CMV status not recorded). Some clones in this sample may be carry-over from other donors' samples. The sample comprised CD8+ T cells from PBMCs.

The CDR3 region is CSAPRRDPDSNQPQHF. CDR3 nucleotides: TGCAGTGCTCCCAGGAGAGACCCTGATAGCAATCAGCCCCAGCATTTT. The chain links TRBV20-1 to TRBJ1-5, with D unresolved. Germline V lookup: CDR1 DFQATT, CDR2 SNEGSKA (reference sequence). The CDR3 is made up of 16 amino acids. V lost 5 bases and J lost 0, with 17 bases in between.